This T cell receptor (beta chain) was captured by sequencing in a study of blood T cell repertoires in COVID-19. Study details: The United States, Italy and Spain provided the acute and convalescent COVID-19 samples. T cells, B-cell-depleted T cells, or PBMCs provided the cDNA or gDNA that served as material.

Germline V gene data show CDR1 as MNHEY and CDR2 as SVGEGT. Trimming shortened V by 5 bases and J by 0 bases, and 13 bases separated the two germline ends. This CDR3 has 15 amino acids. Original processing notes: Using reference gene primer amplification, nucleated cell counts were estimated. This table comes from immunoSEQ multiplex PCR, and its TCRdb copy is limited to in-frame clones, with some not included. V and J calls and clone size come straight from that table; D and trimming were deduced from the DNA. The sample lists more than 100,000 clones, around 81% occurring once. The V gene is TRBV6-2 or TRBV6-3, the J gene TRBJ1-1, with D possibly being TRBD1 (6 bases). Sample: peripheral blood. The source of this sequence is a woman in her fifties or sixties with active or convalescent COVID-19. CDR3 nucleotide sequence: TGTGCCAGCAGTCGGGGGGCTATCATGAACACTGAAGCTTTCTTT. Encoded protein: CASSRGAIMNTEAFF.